The 12 T cell receptor beta chains below come from one sample, sequenced in a study of T-cell reconstitution after alpha-beta-depleted transplantation in children. A TCRbeta library incorporating unique molecular identifiers was prepared. TCRdb re-called the PCR reads through MiXCR, storing one row per CDR3 protein. This table has about 610,000 distinct CDR3 sequences, about 10% appearing once. Sample: PBMCs from the stem cell graft donor, taken from the stem cell graft. These receptors originate from a human donor who donated a stem cell graft to a child with acute myeloid leukemia.

This clonotype was counted ten times or more. The chain is built from TRBV4-2 and TRBJ2-7; 11 bases match TRBD2. In germline, CDR1 is LGHNA, CDR2 YNFKEQ. V gave up 4 bases and J gave up 2 bases; unmatched junction bases: 25. The CDR3 has 22 residues. CDR3 residues: CASSPLDLLRGVVAGGTYEQYF. In DNA, the CDR3 is TGTGCCAGCAGCCCTCTGGACCTCCTCCGGGGCGTAGTAGCGGGAGGGACCTACGAGCAGTACTTC.

The chain is built from TRBV6-2 or TRBV6-3 and TRBJ1-5; tentatively, D is TRBD1 (5 bases). CDR3 length equals 15 residues. The V and J ends lost 7 bases and 1 base respectively, with 14 bases between them. Germline CDR1 is MNHEY and CDR2 is SVGEGT. CDR3 sequence reads: CASTQTVMSNQPQHF. CDR3 bases: TGTGCCAGCACCCAGACAGTGATGAGCAATCAGCCCCAGCATTTT.

The V and J genes are TRBV18 and TRBJ2-7, with D possibly matching TRBD1 (6 bases). The CDR3 extends over 14 amino acids. Germline V CDR1 and CDR2: KGHSH, LQKENI. V lost 6 bases and J 3 bases, leaving 15 bases between the germline ends. This CDR3 reads CASSPPQGYYEQYF. Written as DNA, the CDR3 is TGTGCCAGCTCGCCTCCCCAGGGGTACTACGAGCAGTACTTC.

The chain joins TRBV20-1 to TRBJ1-5, with 9 nucleotides matching TRBD1. The V gene's germline CDR1 is DFQATT and CDR2 SNEGSKA (reference sequence). With 5 bases clipped from V and 2 bases from J, the junction kept 7 bases outside the gene matches. The CDR3 runs to 15 residues. In nucleotides, the CDR3 is TGCAGTGCTCGTAGACAGGGGGAAGGCAATCAGCCCCAGCATTTT. As protein: CSARRQGEGNQPQHF.

This clonotype was observed a few times. This chain connects TRBV3-1 to TRBJ2-1; 9 nucleotides match TRBD2. The CDR3 consists of 16 residues. V was pared by 1 base and J by 5 bases, with 6 bases of the junction left unmatched. Germline V CDR1 and CDR2: LGHDT, YNNKEL (reference sequence). This CDR3 reads CASSQVAGGPDNEQFF. CDR3 bases: TGTGCCAGCAGCCAAGTGGCGGGAGGGCCAGACAATGAGCAGTTCTTC.

The rearrangement joins TRBV18 to TRBJ2-7; D is ambiguous. Germline CDR1 is KGHSH and CDR2 is LQKENI. Deletions cut 2 bases from V and 2 bases from J, with 10 bases between. This CDR3 is built from 14 residues. In DNA form, the CDR3 reads TGTGCCAGCTCACCATCAACTGGCCCCTACGAGCAGTACTTC. It encodes CASSPSTGPYEQYF.

The rearrangement links TRBV7-2 to TRBJ2-7; 10 nucleotides line up with TRBD2. From germline, CDR1 is SGHTA and CDR2 FQGNSA. The CDR3 loop spans 16 amino acids. With 4 bases clipped from V and 1 base from J, the junction kept 7 bases outside the gene matches. The CDR3 loop reads CASSSSLAGGSYEQYF. The CDR3 bases are TGTGCCAGCAGCTCGAGTTTAGCGGGAGGTTCCTACGAGCAGTACTTC.

This clonotype was seen at least ten times. V gene TRBV27 combines with J gene TRBJ1-1; D uncertain. The germline gives CDR1 MNHEY, CDR2 SMNVEV (reference sequence). V was cut by 5 bases and J by 4 bases, with 11 bases left in between. The CDR3 has 13 amino acids. This chain's CDR3 is CASSSRVVTEAFF. The CDR3 nucleotides read TGTGCCAGCAGTAGTAGAGTGGTCACTGAAGCTTTCTTT.

This chain connects TRBV6-1 to TRBJ1-3; no definite D call. V dropped 7 bases and J dropped 4 bases, with 14 bases sitting between them. Germline assignment: CDR1 MNHNS and CDR2 SASEGT. The CDR3 is 14 residues long. CDR3 coding DNA: TGTGCCAGCACTAATTTAGGTGCCGGAAACACCATATATTTT. Amino acids: CASTNLGAGNTIYF.

This clonotype showed up many times. The gene calls are TRBV20-1 and TRBJ2-2; the D gene is possibly TRBD2 (5 bases). The CDR3 has 15 amino acids. V was pared by 6 bases and J by 1 base, with 15 bases between. Germline V lookup: CDR1 DFQATT, CDR2 SNEGSKA (reference sequence). CDR3: CSAKPPGLNTGELFF. For the CDR3, the DNA is TGCAGTGCCAAACCACCGGGGTTGAACACCGGGGAGCTGTTTTTT.

This clonotype occurred a few times. The rearrangement links TRBV10-3 to TRBJ1-1; unclear D gene. This CDR3 spans 13 amino acids. Trimming took off 2 bases at V and 0 bases at J, with 4 bases between the two ends. Germline CDR1 ENHRY, CDR2 SYGVKD. DNA of the CDR3: TGTGCCATCAGTGAGGCAATGAACACTGAAGCTTTCTTT. It translates to CAISEAMNTEAFF.

This clonotype was seen ten or more times. The rearrangement uses TRBV20-1 and TRBJ2-5, with D unclear. V shed 5 bases and J shed 2 bases, with 15 bases lying between them. The CDR3 contains 14 residues. Germline V gene lookup returns CDR1 DFQATT and CDR2 SNEGSKA (reference sequence). CDR3 amino acids: CSAVRAHHQETQYF. The CDR3 DNA reads TGCAGTGCTGTCCGGGCACATCATCAAGAGACCCAGTACTTC.